Sequencing of this T cell receptor beta chain was carried out in a study of cytomegalovirus exposure and HLA in healthy donors. Trimming removed 6 bases from V and 7 bases from J; junction bases left unmatched: 7. This CDR3 has 15 residues. The germline CDR1 and CDR2 sequences are SNHLY and FYNNEI. PCR employed 60 Vbeta and 13 Jbeta primers. TCRdb's table, derived via immunoSEQ multiplex PCR, lists solely in-frame clones and lacks some. The repertoire includes tens of thousands of clones, approximately 64% of them detected once, and 20% to 25% sits in the top ten. The clonotype comes from a woman between 45 and 60 years old in good health and CMV-seropositive. The sequenced sample consisted of PBMCs. V and J are TRBV2 and TRBJ2-1; 12 bases map to TRBD2. The CDR3 nucleotides are TGTGCCAGCAGCGCCAGACTAGCGGGGGTGAATGAGCAGTTCTTC. Protein sequence: CASSARLAGVNEQFF. The full variable domain, rest sourced from reference TRBV2 and TRBJ2-1, is EPEVTQTPSHQVTQMGQEVILRCVPISNHLYFYWYRQILGQKVEFLVSFYNNEISEKSEIFDDQFSVERPDGSNFTLKIRSTKLEDSAMYFCASSARLAGVNEQFFGPGTRLTVL.